What follows are 7 T cell receptor beta chains derived from one specimen sequenced in a study of T-cell reconstitution after alpha-beta-depleted transplantation in children. This sample's TCRbeta library carried unique molecular identifier barcodes. TCRdb used MiXCR to reprocess the PCR reads, holding one entry per CDR3 protein. The sample lists approximately 1,000,000 distinct CDR3 sequences, 25% to 35% occurring once. Sample: PBMCs, mostly from graft donor cells, taken 360 days after TCRalphabeta/CD19-depleted stem cell transplant. Receptors were obtained from a boy under two years old who had a stem cell transplant for SCID, so the T cells may come from the graft donor.

CDR3 loop: CSAPREGSGEQFF. The CDR3 DNA sequence: TGCAGTGCCCCCCGGGAGGGCTCAGGTGAGCAGTTCTTC. This rearrangement joins TRBV20-1 to TRBJ2-1, with 8 bases that match TRBD2. The ends lost 6 bases at V and 9 bases at J; junction bases unmatched: 10. The V gene's germline CDR1 is DFQATT and CDR2 SNEGSKA (reference sequence). The CDR3 has 13 amino acids.

The chain uses TRBV2 and TRBJ1-5; possible D gene TRBD1, 5 bases. V was clipped by 0 bases and J by 6 bases, with 15 bases between them. The germline gives CDR1 SNHLY, CDR2 FYNNEI. The CDR3 totals 16 residues. The CDR3 protein is CASSEAAAGLLQPQHF. CDR3 nucleotide sequence: TGTGCCAGCAGTGAAGCGGCGGCAGGGTTACTTCAGCCCCAGCATTTT.

There are a few counts of this clonotype. V is TRBV20-1 and J is TRBJ2-1; the D is unclear. The V end lost 1 base, the J end lost 2 bases, and 6 bases lay between the germline ends. CDR3 length: 13 residues. Germline V lookup: CDR1 DFQATT, CDR2 SNEGSKA (reference sequence). CDR3 coding DNA: TGCAGTGCTAGAGCGTGGACCTACAATGAGCAGTTCTTC. Protein sequence: CSARAWTYNEQFF.

This sequence joins TRBV6-2 or TRBV6-3 and TRBJ1-1, with 8 nucleotides matching TRBD1. V lost 2 bases, J lost 4 bases, and 9 bases stayed unmatched. The CDR3 spans 16 residues. Germline CDR1 MNHEY, CDR2 SVGEGT. The CDR3 DNA follows: TGTGCCAGCAGTTACAAAGCCAGGGGGCCGGGCACTGAAGCTTTCTTT. Translated, it gives CASSYKARGPGTEAFF.

This rearrangement joins TRBV1 to TRBJ2-1; the listed D gene, TRBD2, was not tested against the DNA. TRBV1 is deemed a pseudogene. The CDR3 is 14 amino acids. CDR3 nucleotide sequence: TGCACCAGCACCGCGGGGGGGCGGGAGAATGAGCAGTTCTTC. This gives the protein CTSTAGGRENEQFF.

The chain couples TRBV4-1 to TRBJ2-3, with D possibly called TRBD1 or TRBD2 (5 bases each). The CDR3 has 17 amino acids. The V end was cut by 3 bases, the J end by 1 base, with 17 bases between. The germline V gene has CDR1 MGHRA and CDR2 YSYEKL. This CDR3 is CASSQEPFLGGTDTQYF. The CDR3 DNA follows: TGCGCCAGCAGCCAGGAGCCCTTTCTGGGGGGCACAGATACGCAGTATTTT.

CDR3: CASSPGGRGTGELFF. The CDR3 bases are TGTGCCAGCAGCCCGGGGGGCAGGGGGACCGGGGAGCTGTTTTTT. V usage is TRBV12-3 or TRBV12-4 and J usage is TRBJ2-2; D possibly uses TRBD1 or TRBD2 (7 bases each). The CDR3 covers 15 residues. The germline V and J ends were trimmed by 6 bases and 5 bases, with 16 bases remaining between them.